The entry below describes one T cell receptor beta chain. Its antigen is unknown. Treatment: roughly 11-day PBMC culture with coronavirus spike peptide pools or control peptides (ViraFEST assay). CD4+ T cells that came from the unexposed donor were collected before the COVID-19 pandemic (2011-2018). Between the trimmed V and J ends, which lost 2 bases and 0 bases, there was a span of 8 bases. Germline V gene data show CDR1 as SGHTA and CDR2 as FQGTGA. The CDR3 runs 14 residues. The sample belongs to a study of vaccination and CD4 T cells after COVID-19. Sequence data for DNA of cultured CD4+ T cells were generated by the Oncomine TCR Beta short-read assay. Cultured CD4+ T cells were the source of extracted genomic DNA. TCRdb re-derived calls from the PCR reads in MiXCR, one entry per CDR3 protein. The table lists roughly 7,400 distinct CDR3 sequences, roughly 41% of them singletons.

Sequencing was performed on CD4+ T cells from blood, cultured in vitro. The receptor was derived from a human donor in good health. This chain links TRBV7-3 with TRBJ2-7; possibly TRBD1 for D (5 bases). CDR3 residues: CASSLDSNSYEQYF. The CDR3 DNA sequence: TGTGCCAGCAGCTTAGACAGCAACTCCTACGAGCAGTACTTC. Complete variable domain (other parts from reference TRBV7-3 and TRBJ2-7): GAGVSQTPSNKVTEKGKYVELRCDPISGHTALYWYRQSLGQGPEFLIYFQGTGAADDSGLPNDRFFAVRPEGSVSTLKIQRTERGDSAVYLCASSLDSNSYEQYFGPGTRLTVT.